This is a list of T cell receptor beta chains from one sample in a study of blood T cell repertoires in COVID-19. Repertoires were generated with immunoSEQ multiplex PCR, while TCRdb's copy carries only in-frame clones and drops some. This table holds about 410,000 clones, about 89% found once. The sequenced sample consisted of peripheral blood. The source of these receptors is a woman aged 40-49 years with COVID-19, enrolled during active disease. The CDR3 runs from the conserved cysteine through the conserved F or W. Fields, in order: J gene, clone size, V gene, D gene, CDR3 protein, CDR3 DNA. The D gene is left open where the match is weak. Clone sizes are given selectively: once, few, many, or a class where the clone is expanded.

>TRBJ2-5|-|TRBV12-3/TRBV12-4|-
CASRPRSSRAQYF
TGTGCCAGCAGACCCCGGTCCTCCAGGGCCCAGTACTTC
>TRBJ1-2|-|TRBV7-9|-
CASSPPANYGYTF
TGTGCCAGCAGCCCTCCAGCTAACTATGGCTACACCTTC
>TRBJ2-1|-|TRBV24-1|-
CATSDASVSYNEQFF
TGTGCCACCAGTGATGCTAGCGTATCCTACAATGAGCAGTTCTTC
>TRBJ2-1|-|TRBV7-2|-
CASSILVNEQFF
TGTGCCAGCAGCATACTAGTCAATGAGCAGTTCTTC
>TRBJ2-2|-|TRBV10-3|-
CAIQGDREGLRELFF
TGTGCCATCCAGGGGGATCGGGAGGGCCTCAGGGAGCTGTTTTTT
>TRBJ2-7|-|TRBV30|-
CAWSRGRGFYEQYF
TGTGCCTGGAGTCGCGGCAGGGGATTCTACGAGCAGTACTTC
>TRBJ1-2|-|TRBV12-3/TRBV12-4|TRBD1
CASSPTGLYGYTF
TGTGCCAGCAGCCCGACAGGGCTATATGGCTACACCTTC
>TRBJ1-1|-|TRBV5-4|-
CASSLETARNTEAFF
TGTGCCAGCAGCTTAGAAACAGCCCGGAACACTGAAGCTTTCTTT
>TRBJ1-1|few|TRBV12-1|-
CASSLGTAGQNLMNTEAFF
TGTGCCAGCAGCTTAGGGACGGCGGGACAGAACCTTATGAACACTGAAGCTTTCTTT
>TRBJ1-1|-|TRBV5-1|-
CASSLVRADTEAFF
TGCGCCAGCAGCTTGGTCAGGGCGGACACTGAAGCTTTCTTT
>TRBJ2-7|-|TRBV7-9|TRBD2
CASSPLAAAYEQYF
TGTGCCAGCAGCCCTCTAGCGGCCGCCTACGAGCAGTACTTC
>TRBJ1-2|-|TRBV2|TRBD1
CASSELRTGDGYTF
TGTGCCAGCAGTGAACTACGGACAGGGGATGGCTACACCTTC
>TRBJ2-7|-|TRBV5-6|TRBD2
CASSSGLSIYEQYF
TGTGCCAGCAGCTCGGGACTATCTATCTACGAGCAGTACTTC
>TRBJ1-4|-|TRBV6-5|TRBD1
CASSSATGGDKLFF
TGTGCCAGCAGTAGCGCCACAGGGGGCGACAAACTGTTTTTT
>TRBJ1-2|-|TRBV11-2|-
CASRITGSPYGYTF
TGTGCCAGCAGGATTACAGGGTCTCCCTATGGCTACACCTTC
>TRBJ1-2|once|TRBV28|TRBD1
CASSSDRGGGYTF
TGTGCCAGCAGTTCGGACAGGGGAGGTGGCTACACCTTC
>TRBJ2-3|-|TRBV11-3|-
CASSLGPGTDTQYF
TGTGCCAGCAGCTTAGGGCCAGGCACAGATACGCAGTATTTT
>TRBJ1-1|once|TRBV28|-
CASIDGANTEAFF
TGTGCCAGCATTGACGGAGCGAACACTGAAGCTTTCTTT
>TRBJ2-5|-|TRBV29-1|-
CSVVAIRGGQETQYF
TGCAGCGTTGTGGCCATCAGGGGTGGGCAAGAGACCCAGTACTTC
>TRBJ1-5|-|TRBV7-2|-
CASSFFWTEGNQPQHF
TGTGCCAGCAGCTTTTTTTGGACGGAGGGCAATCAGCCCCAGCATTTT
>TRBJ1-3|-|TRBV18|-
CASSPPDLSSGNTIYF
TGTGCCAGCTCACCACCGGACTTATCCTCTGGAAACACCATATATTTT
>TRBJ2-2|few|TRBV28|-
CASSLRMGYSTGELFF
TGTGCCAGCAGTCTTCGGATGGGCTACTCCACCGGGGAGCTGTTTTTT
>TRBJ2-3|-|TRBV7-7|-
CAPMTSTDTQYF
TGTGCTCCAATGACTAGTACCGATACGCAGTATTTT
>TRBJ1-2|-|TRBV27|TRBD1
CASRLQGHPNYGYTF
TGTGCCAGCAGGTTACAGGGGCATCCTAACTATGGCTACACCTTC
>TRBJ2-7|-|TRBV5-4|-
CASSLQGGYEQYF
TGTGCCAGCAGCTTGCAGGGGGGCTACGAGCAGTACTTC
>TRBJ1-1|-|TRBV5-3|TRBD1
CARRDKTGTGFSEAFF
TGTGCCAGAAGGGACAAGACCGGGACAGGGTTCAGTGAAGCTTTCTTT
>TRBJ2-7|once|TRBV28|-
CASSPSGTPSYEQYF
TGTGCCAGCAGCCCCTCCGGGACACCTTCCTACGAGCAGTACTTC
>TRBJ2-3|once|TRBV7-2|-
CASSLGPPTDTQYF
TGTGCCAGCAGCCTCGGTCCCCCCACAGATACGCAGTATTTT
>TRBJ1-3|-|TRBV18|-
CASSPVAGMGNTIYF
TGTGCCAGCTCACCTGTGGCAGGGATGGGAAACACCATATATTTT
>TRBJ1-6|-|TRBV6-5|TRBD1
CASTQGDRATLHF
TGTGCCAGCACCCAAGGGGACAGGGCCACCCTCCACTTT
>TRBJ1-1|-|TRBV27|TRBD1
CASSLRGQGNTEAFF
TGTGCCAGCAGTTTAAGGGGACAGGGTAACACTGAAGCTTTCTTT
>TRBJ2-1|-|TRBV3-1/TRBV3-2|-
CASSQDPRGLAYNEQFF
TGTGCCAGCAGCCAAGACCCCCGGGGACTTGCCTACAATGAGCAGTTCTTC
>TRBJ2-7|-|TRBV19|-
CASSIAGDSYEQYF
TGTGCCAGTAGTATAGCGGGGGACTCCTACGAGCAGTACTTC
>TRBJ1-1|-|TRBV30|-
CAWSVNVGGEAFF
TGTGCCTGGAGTGTAAATGTGGGGGGAGAAGCTTTCTTT
>TRBJ1-5|-|TRBV4-3|-
CASSQDPPGAHVNQPQHF
TGCGCCAGCAGCCAGGACCCGCCGGGAGCCCATGTCAATCAGCCCCAGCATTTT
>TRBJ1-2|-|TRBV9|-
CASSVAGEAGYTF
TGTGCCAGCAGCGTAGCTGGTGAAGCTGGCTACACCTTC
>TRBJ2-3|-|TRBV5-1|-
CASSLADRASTDTQYF
TGCGCCAGCAGCTTGGCCGACAGAGCTAGCACAGATACGCAGTATTTT
>TRBJ1-1|-|TRBV5-8|-
CASSPRGSGNTEAFF
TGTGCCAGCAGCCCCCGCGGGTCGGGGAACACTGAAGCTTTCTTT
>TRBJ1-6|-|TRBV27|-
CASSLLRGNSPLHF
TGTGCCAGCAGTTTACTTCGGGGAAATTCACCCCTCCACTTT
>TRBJ1-4|-|TRBV18|-
CASSPGIDNEKLFF
TGTGCCAGCTCGCCCGGGATAGATAATGAAAAACTGTTTTTT
>TRBJ2-3|-|TRBV7-9|-
CASTLSSDTQYF
TGTGCCAGCACCCTTTCTAGTGATACGCAGTATTTT
>TRBJ1-3|-|TRBV7-9|-
CASSFSLGQAGNTIYF
TGTGCCAGCAGCTTCAGCCTTGGACAAGCCGGAAACACCATATATTTT
>TRBJ2-5|-|TRBV5-1|-
CASSLGSEETQYF
TGCGCCAGCAGCTTGGGCAGTGAAGAGACCCAGTACTTC
>TRBJ1-1|-|TRBV6-5|-
CASGESGWNTEAFF
TGTGCCAGCGGCGAATCAGGGTGGAACACTGAAGCTTTCTTT
>TRBJ2-3|-|TRBV6-4|TRBD2
CASSRLAGGADTQYF
TGTGCCAGCAGCCGACTAGCGGGGGGTGCAGATACGCAGTATTTT
>TRBJ1-4|-|TRBV10-3|-
CAISPNDRFNEKLFF
TGTGCCATCAGTCCAAATGACAGATTTAATGAAAAACTGTTTTTT
>TRBJ1-2|-|TRBV27|TRBD1
CASSLSQAGTGDGYGYTF
TGTGCCAGCAGTTTATCGCAAGCCGGGACAGGGGACGGGTATGGCTACACCTTC
>TRBJ2-2|-|TRBV7-2|-
CASSLTGTGELFF
TGTGCCAGCAGCTTAACAGGCACCGGGGAGCTGTTTTTT
>TRBJ1-5|few|TRBV10-3|TRBD1
CAISTGQGANQPQHF
TGTGCCATCAGTACGGGACAGGGGGCGAATCAGCCCCAGCATTTT
>TRBJ1-1|once|TRBV7-2|TRBD1
CASSSDRGPGAEAFF
TGTGCCAGCAGCTCTGACAGGGGGCCCGGGGCTGAAGCTTTCTTT
>TRBJ2-3|-|TRBV5-1|TRBD2
CASSSPREVAFTDTQYF
TGCGCCAGCAGCTCGCCGCGGGAGGTCGCTTTCACAGATACGCAGTATTTT
>TRBJ1-1|-|TRBV30|-
CAWRGVFNTEAFF
TGTGCCTGGAGAGGAGTTTTTAACACTGAAGCTTTCTTT
>TRBJ2-3|-|TRBV19|TRBD1
CATRDRGVTSTDTQYF
TGTGCCACCCGGGACAGGGGGGTTACTAGCACAGATACGCAGTATTTT
>TRBJ1-3|-|TRBV5-1|-
CASSSTGITGNTIYF
TGCGCCAGCAGCTCCACAGGGATAACTGGAAACACCATATATTTT
>TRBJ1-6|-|TRBV19|-
CASSTYTIPRNSPLHF
TGTGCCAGTAGTACTTACACGATTCCGAGGAATTCACCCCTCCACTTT